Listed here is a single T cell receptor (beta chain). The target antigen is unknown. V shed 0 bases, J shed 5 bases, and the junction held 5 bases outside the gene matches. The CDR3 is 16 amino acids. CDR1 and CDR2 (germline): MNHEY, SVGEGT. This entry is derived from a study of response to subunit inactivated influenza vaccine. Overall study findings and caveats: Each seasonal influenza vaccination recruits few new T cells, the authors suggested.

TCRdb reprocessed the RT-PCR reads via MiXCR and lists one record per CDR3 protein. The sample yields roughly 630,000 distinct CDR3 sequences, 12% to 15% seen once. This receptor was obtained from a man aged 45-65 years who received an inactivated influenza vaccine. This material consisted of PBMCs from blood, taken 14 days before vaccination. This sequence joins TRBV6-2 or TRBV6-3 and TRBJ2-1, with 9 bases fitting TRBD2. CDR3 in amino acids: CASSYSQAGGHNEQFF. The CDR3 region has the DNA TGTGCCAGCAGTTACTCGCAAGCGGGAGGACACAATGAGCAGTTCTTC.